This T cell receptor (beta chain) stems from a study of HIV-infected children after antiretroviral therapy interruption (dated by TCRdb to about 2019). Turning to the overall study: Eight children were included: four on planned treatment interruption and four on continuous treatment, all with CD4+ count above 500 and viral load below 50 copies/ml. Samples from the interruption arm were taken at week 0, at week 12, at the end of interruption (week 24 or 48), and about 3 years after the study ended. A median age of approximately 10 years was recorded in the interruption group, and a median age of 8 years was recorded in the continuous treatment group. TCR repertoires were compared between children on planned treatment interruption and children on continuous antiretroviral treatment, alongside thymic output measurements. For the continuous-treatment arm, samples from the corresponding weeks 0, 48 and 150 were analyzed. Recorded exposure to EBV and CMV was present in most of the participating children.

V is cut back by 3 bases and J by 1 base, with 10 bases in the junction unmatched. The CDR3 spans 17 residues, from the cysteine through the phenylalanine. Here the CDR3 DNA is all that survives: 51 bases in frame from base 1. The library was generated by 3' RACE. To correct PCR amplification bias, TCR libraries were generated from RNA with a 3' RACE protocol that used unique molecular identifiers. Amplicon libraries were pooled in groups of up to 12 and sequenced on an Illumina MiSeq using v2 2x250 paired-end chemistry. The published analysis was carried out like this. Reads were processed with Decombinator to assign V and J genes and CDR3, with barcode-based error and PCR bias correction. Before the Gini coefficient was calculated with the R ineq package, repertoires were subsampled to the same depth. Three approaches were used to assess CDR3 similarity: GLIPH, Hamming distance and a shared triplet metric. The public reads were run again by TCRdb, first through fastp at Q25 and then through MiXCR, and only productive beta chains were kept. Duplicate CDR3 protein sequences are folded into a single record with the most common DNA and genes. The V and J calls come from TCRdb's annotation, not from the publication. The table for this sample lists approximately 96,000 distinct CDR3 sequences; 5.5% to 8.5% of them were counted only once. The top ten clonotypes cover 0.9% to 1.3% of the sample.

The paper as a whole reports these results and caveats: In naive CD4+ repertoires of PTI patients, CDR3 sharing between time points fell after interruption began; many sequences were shared between end of interruption and 3 years later. The low number of patients is regarded as a limitation, and the data should be interpreted with caution. The sorted CD45RA+ naive cells might contain minor non-naive CD45RA+ populations, such as EMRA or stem memory cells. The naive CD4+ Gini coefficient rose by the end of treatment interruption, suggesting clonal expansion, and returned to baseline by 3 years.

Concerning this clonotype: Its target antigen remains unknown. There are no base qualities to consult, and no much larger clone falls within one base.

Reading the label with the study, this specimen's treatment or condition is: PENTA 11 planned treatment interruption arm or continuous ART arm. Participants were children from the United Kingdom aged 2 to 15 years who had received at least three-drug ART for at least 24 weeks. The study required cryopreserved PBMCs containing at least 5 million viable cells, and several candidate patients were excluded because of low viable PBMC yield. Using a FACSAria III cell sorter, naive CD4+ CD45RA+ CD45RO- T cells were FACS-sorted out of thawed PBMCs. After sorting, the cells were fixed and RNA was extracted first with the RNeasy FFPE kit and then with the RNeasy Micro kit.

This receptor chain uses TRBV23-1 and TRBJ2-5; 8 central bases correspond to TRBD1. TRBV23-1 is an ORF for which the function is uncertain. The sequences come from CD45RA+ CD4+ T cells from PBMCs, pooled from several time points, collected from a donor given antiretroviral therapy, either interrupted or continuous. What the cell subset or site label conveys for this sample: naive CD4+ CD45RA+ CD45RO- T cells. The sequence came from a pool of human donors with HIV. The DNA sequence is given as TGCGCCAGCAGTCAGATAGGGGGACAGGTTTCCCAAGAGACCCAGTACTTC. It codes for CASSQIGGQVSQETQYF.